This TCR beta chain was retrieved from a study of CD8+CD57+ T cells in acquired aplastic anemia (dated 2018 in TCRdb). Context from the whole study: Extracted DNA from sorted CD4+ and CD8+ cells averaged approximately 3 ug, ranging from about 0.19 to 30 ug. CD8+CD57+ expansion was defined as frequency above the mean frequency observed in healthy subjects. Overall results and qualifications from the work: CD8+ Simpson's diversity did not differ significantly between patients and healthy controls (P=0.060). Around 30 CD8+ CDR3 sequences were found to be shared between patients and controls, but these sequences appeared to be highly expressed in patients and within the immunodominant clones of the patients.

TCR beta VDJ combination and CDR3 sequence profiling used genomic DNA as the template. An Illumina HiSeq 2000 was the platform used for TCR repertoire sequencing. The study's own analysis went as follows. Repertoires were assessed using TRBV/TRBJ rearrangement plots, CDR3 size and DJ length profiles, and Simpson's diversity index. The immunodominant clone was defined as the most abundant DNA sequence in deep sequencing data. CDR3 amino acid sequences were screened for sharing across subjects and compared with published repertoires and the VDJdb database. Starting from the raw public reads, TCRdb applied fastp trimming at Q25, assembled clones with MiXCR and retained in-frame beta chains. Rows with a matching CDR3 protein are joined into one entry that keeps the most common DNA and genes. Clone size and V and J calls follow TCRdb, not the original study. The sample contains 200,000 or so distinct CDR3 sequences, almost 50% of them found a single time. 15% to 20% of the sample is taken by the ten largest.

Patients chosen for sequencing had shown expansion of CD8+CD57+ cells by flow cytometry. Every patient had a diagnosis of severe acquired aplastic anemia based on International Study of Aplastic Anemia and Agranulocytosis and Camitta criteria. No patient had received any therapy when blood was sampled. TCR repertoires of sorted CD4+ and CD8+ blood T cells from severe aplastic anemia patients and healthy subjects were deep-sequenced in the study. Patients were enrolled under clinicaltrials.gov protocols 00001620, 01623167, 00001397, 00071045, 00081523 and 00961064 in the USA. Ficoll-Paque density gradient centrifugation was used to isolate peripheral blood mononuclear cells. Before DNA extraction, CD4+ and CD8+ T cells were sorted with FACS or magnetic beads. V sheds 5 bases and J sheds 5 bases, leaving 12 bases between their ends. The CDR3 has 14 amino acids, counting the end cysteine and phenylalanine. Of all the DNA, just the CDR3 is kept, 42 bases in frame from base 1. CDR1 and CDR2 are drawn from the germline V gene: MGHDK, SYGVNS.

Notes on this clonotype: Its binding antigen is unknown. Base qualities are missing; no much larger clone stands one base away.

The sample comprised sorted CD4+, CD8+, or CD8+CD57+ T cells (not recorded which) from PBMCs. The chain employs TRBV25-1 and TRBJ2-2; TRBD2 is a possible D gene, resting on 6 matching bases. The sequence came from a human donor with aplastic anemia. The CDR3 protein sequence reads: CASSPLGGTGELFF. In nucleotides, the sequence is TGTGCCAGCAGTCCCCTCGGAGGGACCGGGGAGCTGTTTTTT.